This entry features one T cell receptor (beta chain) sequence. The antigen is not known. These data belong to a study of T cell responses to AZD1222 COVID-19 vaccine. Study overall: The analysis combined second doses at about 4 or about 12 weeks. Study outcomes and limitations: Clonal diversity was possibly underestimated, and white British individuals and females predominated among donors. Baseline testing showed seropositivity in only a handful of AZD1222 recipients. A reported finding is that nearly half of spike-specific TCRs target unmutated variant regions.

Germline V gene data show CDR1 as KGHSH and CDR2 as LQKENI. The trim removed 4 bases at V and 3 bases at J, leaving 2 bases unmatched. The CDR3 consists of 15 residues. The repertoire was sequenced with immunoSEQ multiplex PCR; TCRdb's copy has only in-frame clones and lacks some. The sample records around 160,000 clones, 80% to 90% being singletons. This TCR was recovered from an adult in good health. The rearrangement links TRBV18 to TRBJ1-4, with TRBD1 matching 10 bases. Sequenced material: peripheral blood, taken on day 0 of AZD1222 vaccination. CDR3 bases: TGTGCCAGCTCACGACAGGGGGCCTCTAATGAAAAACTGTTTTTT. Translated, it gives CASSRQGASNEKLFF.